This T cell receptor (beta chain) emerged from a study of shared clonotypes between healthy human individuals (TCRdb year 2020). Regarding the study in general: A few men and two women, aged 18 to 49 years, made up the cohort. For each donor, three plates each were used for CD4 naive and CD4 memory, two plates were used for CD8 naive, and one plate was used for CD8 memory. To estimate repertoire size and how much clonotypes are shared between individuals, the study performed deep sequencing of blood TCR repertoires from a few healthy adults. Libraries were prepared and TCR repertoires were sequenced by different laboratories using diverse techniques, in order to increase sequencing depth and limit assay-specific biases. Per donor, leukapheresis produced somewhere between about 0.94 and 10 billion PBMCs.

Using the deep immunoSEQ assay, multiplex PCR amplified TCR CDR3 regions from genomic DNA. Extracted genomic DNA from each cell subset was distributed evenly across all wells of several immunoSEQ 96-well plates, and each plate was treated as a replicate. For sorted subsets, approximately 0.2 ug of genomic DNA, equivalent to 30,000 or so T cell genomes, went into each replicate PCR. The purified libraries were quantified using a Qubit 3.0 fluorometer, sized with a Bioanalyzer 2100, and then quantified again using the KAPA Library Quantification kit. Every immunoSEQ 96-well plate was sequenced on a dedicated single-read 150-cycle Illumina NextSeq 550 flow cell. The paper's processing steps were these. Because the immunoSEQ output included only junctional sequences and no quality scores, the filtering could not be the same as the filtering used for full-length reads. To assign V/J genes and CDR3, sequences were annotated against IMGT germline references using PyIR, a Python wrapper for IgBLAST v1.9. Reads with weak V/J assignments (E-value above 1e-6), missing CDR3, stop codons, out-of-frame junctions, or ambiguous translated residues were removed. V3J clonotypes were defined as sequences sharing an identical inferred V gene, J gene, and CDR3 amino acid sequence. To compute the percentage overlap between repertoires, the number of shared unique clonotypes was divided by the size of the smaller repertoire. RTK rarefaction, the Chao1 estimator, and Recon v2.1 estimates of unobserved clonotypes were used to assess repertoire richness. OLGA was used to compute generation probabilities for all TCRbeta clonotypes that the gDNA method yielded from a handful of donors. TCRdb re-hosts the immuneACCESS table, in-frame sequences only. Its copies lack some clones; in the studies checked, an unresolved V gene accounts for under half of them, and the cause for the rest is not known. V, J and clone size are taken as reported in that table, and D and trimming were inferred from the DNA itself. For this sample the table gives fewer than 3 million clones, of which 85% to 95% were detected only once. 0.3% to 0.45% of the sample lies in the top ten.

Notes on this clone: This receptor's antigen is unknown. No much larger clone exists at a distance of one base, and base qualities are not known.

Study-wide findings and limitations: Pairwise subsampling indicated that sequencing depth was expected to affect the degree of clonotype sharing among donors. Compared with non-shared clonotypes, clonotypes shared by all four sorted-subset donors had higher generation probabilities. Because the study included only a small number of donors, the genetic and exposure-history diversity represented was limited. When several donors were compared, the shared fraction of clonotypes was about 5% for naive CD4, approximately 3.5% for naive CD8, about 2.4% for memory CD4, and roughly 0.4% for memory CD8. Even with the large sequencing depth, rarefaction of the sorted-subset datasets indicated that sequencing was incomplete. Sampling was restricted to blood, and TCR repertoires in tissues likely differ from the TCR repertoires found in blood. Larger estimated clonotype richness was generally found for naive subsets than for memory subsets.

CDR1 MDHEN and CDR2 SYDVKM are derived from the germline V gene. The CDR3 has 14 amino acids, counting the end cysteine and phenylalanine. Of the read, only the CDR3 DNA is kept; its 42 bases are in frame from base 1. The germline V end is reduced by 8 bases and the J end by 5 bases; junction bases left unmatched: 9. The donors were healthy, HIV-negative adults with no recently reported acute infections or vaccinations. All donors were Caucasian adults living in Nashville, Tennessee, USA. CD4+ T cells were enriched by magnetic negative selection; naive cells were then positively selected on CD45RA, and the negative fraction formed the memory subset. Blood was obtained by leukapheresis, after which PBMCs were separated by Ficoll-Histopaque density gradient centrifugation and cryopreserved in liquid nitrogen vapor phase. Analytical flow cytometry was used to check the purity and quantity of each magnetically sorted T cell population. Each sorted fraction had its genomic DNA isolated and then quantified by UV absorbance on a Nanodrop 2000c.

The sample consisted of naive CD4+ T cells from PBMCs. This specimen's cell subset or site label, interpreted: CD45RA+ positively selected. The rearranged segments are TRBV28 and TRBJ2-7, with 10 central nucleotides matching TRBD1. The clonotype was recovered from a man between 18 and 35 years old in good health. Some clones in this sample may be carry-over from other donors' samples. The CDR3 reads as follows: CASLDRDRGHEQYF. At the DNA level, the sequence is TGTGCCAGCTTAGACCGGGACAGGGGCCACGAGCAGTACTTC.